This T cell receptor beta chain was documented in a study of blood T cells in healthy people across ages. Alongside a J-beta primer mix, a sample-barcoded 5' primer served in a second PCR lasting roughly 7 to 12 cycles. One entry per CDR3 protein, called by TCRdb with MiXCR from the 5' RACE reads. The sample contains roughly 700,000 distinct CDR3 sequences, around 25% of which appear only once. This clonotype has only a few counts. The sample was also linked to a second study, of T cells of mothers and their children. According to that study: RNA was extracted, and all of it went into cDNA synthesis at about 1.5 ug per 15 ul.

Sequencing was carried out using blood. The sequence derives from a boy between 10 and 17 years old in good health.

CDR3 DNA sequence: TGCAGTGCTGTCCGGGACTTCTACTCCTACAATGAGCAGTTCTTC. Its translation: CSAVRDFYSYNEQFF. The chain joins TRBV20-1 to TRBJ2-1; the D gene is possibly TRBD2 (6 bases). V lost 5 bases to trimming and J lost 0 bases, with 14 bases between them. The CDR3 loop spans 15 amino acids. Germline assignment: CDR1 DFQATT and CDR2 SNEGSKA (reference sequence).